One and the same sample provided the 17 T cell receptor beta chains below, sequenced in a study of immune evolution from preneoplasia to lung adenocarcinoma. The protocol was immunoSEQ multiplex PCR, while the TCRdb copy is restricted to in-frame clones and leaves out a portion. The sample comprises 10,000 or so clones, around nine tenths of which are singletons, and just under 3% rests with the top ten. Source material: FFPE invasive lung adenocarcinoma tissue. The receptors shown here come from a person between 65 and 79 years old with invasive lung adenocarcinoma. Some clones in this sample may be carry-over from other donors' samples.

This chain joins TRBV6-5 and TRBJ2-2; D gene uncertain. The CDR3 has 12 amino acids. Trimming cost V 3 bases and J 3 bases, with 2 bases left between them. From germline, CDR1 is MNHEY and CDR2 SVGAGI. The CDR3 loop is CASSYHTGELFF. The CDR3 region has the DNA TGTGCCAGCAGTTATCACACCGGGGAGCTGTTTTTT.

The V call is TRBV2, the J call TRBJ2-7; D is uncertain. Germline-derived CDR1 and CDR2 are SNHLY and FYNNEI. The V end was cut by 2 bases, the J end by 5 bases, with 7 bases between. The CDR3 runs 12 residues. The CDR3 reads CASSELENEQYF. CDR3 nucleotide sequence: TGTGCCAGCAGTGAATTGGAAAACGAGCAGTACTTC.

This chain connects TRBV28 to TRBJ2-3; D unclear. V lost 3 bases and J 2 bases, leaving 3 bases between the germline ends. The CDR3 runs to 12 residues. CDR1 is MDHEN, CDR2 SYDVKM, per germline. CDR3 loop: CASSLVTDTQYF. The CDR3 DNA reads TGTGCCAGCAGTTTGGTCACAGATACGCAGTATTTT.

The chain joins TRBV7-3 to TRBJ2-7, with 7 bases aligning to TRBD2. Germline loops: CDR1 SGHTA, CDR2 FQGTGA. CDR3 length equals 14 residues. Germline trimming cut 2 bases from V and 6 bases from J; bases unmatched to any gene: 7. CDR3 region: CASSLGGSEGEQYF. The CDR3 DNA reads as TGTGCCAGCAGCTTAGGCGGGAGTGAAGGCGAGCAGTACTTC.

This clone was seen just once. The CDR3 loop reads CASSSPQGIPNEQYF. CDR3 nucleotides: TGTGCCAGCAGCTCCCCTCAGGGGATCCCCAACGAGCAGTACTTC. This chain joins TRBV7-9 and TRBJ2-7; weak D call: TRBD1 (6 bases). Germline V gene sequence: CDR1 SEHNR, CDR2 FQNEAQ (reference sequence). CDR3 length: 15 residues. V was clipped by 4 bases and J by 5 bases, with 18 bases between them.

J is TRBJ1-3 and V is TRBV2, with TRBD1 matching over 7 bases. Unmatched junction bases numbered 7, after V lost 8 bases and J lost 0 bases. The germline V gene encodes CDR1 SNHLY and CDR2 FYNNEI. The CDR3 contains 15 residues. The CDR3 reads CASLGAGGSGNTIYF. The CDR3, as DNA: TGTGCCAGCCTCGGCGCAGGGGGCTCTGGAAACACCATATATTTT.

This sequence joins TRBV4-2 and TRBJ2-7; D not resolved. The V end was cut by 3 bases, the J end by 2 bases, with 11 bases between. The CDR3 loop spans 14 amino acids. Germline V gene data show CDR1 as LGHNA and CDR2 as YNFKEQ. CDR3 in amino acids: CASSQDLGPYEQYF. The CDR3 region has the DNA TGTGCCAGCAGCCAGGACCTCGGGCCCTACGAGCAGTACTTC.

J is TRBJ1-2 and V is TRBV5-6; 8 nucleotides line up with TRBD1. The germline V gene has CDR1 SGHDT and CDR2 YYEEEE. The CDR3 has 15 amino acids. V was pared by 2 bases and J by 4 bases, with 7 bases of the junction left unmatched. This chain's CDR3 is CASSFAGGGTYGYTF. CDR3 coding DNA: TGTGCCAGCAGCTTTGCAGGGGGCGGAACCTATGGCTACACCTTC.

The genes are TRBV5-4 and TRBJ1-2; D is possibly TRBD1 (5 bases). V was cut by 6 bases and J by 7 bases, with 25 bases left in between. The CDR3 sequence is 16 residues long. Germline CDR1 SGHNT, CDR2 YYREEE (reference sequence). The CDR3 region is CASNRVPGLKGPGYTF. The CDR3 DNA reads TGTGCCAGCAACCGTGTTCCGGGACTAAAGGGCCCTGGCTACACCTTC.

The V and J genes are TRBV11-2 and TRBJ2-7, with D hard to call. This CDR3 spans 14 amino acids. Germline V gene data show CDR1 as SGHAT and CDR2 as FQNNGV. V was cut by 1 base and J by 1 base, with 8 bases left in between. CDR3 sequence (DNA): TGTGCCAGCAGCTTAGGGCCCGCGTCCTACGAGCAGTACTTC. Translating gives CASSLGPASYEQYF.

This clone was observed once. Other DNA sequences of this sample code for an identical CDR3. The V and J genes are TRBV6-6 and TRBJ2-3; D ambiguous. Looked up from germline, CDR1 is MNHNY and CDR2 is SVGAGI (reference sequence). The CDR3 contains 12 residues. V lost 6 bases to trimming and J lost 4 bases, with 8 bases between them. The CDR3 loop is CASSPHPDTQYF. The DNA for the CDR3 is TGTGCCAGCAGCCCACATCCAGATACGCAGTATTTT.

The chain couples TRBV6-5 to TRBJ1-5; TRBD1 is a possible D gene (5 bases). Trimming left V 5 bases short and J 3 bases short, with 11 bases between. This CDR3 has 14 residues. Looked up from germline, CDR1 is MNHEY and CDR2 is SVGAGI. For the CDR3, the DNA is TGTGCCAGCAGTATAGGGGCACTCAATCAGCCCCAGCATTTT. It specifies CASSIGALNQPQHF.

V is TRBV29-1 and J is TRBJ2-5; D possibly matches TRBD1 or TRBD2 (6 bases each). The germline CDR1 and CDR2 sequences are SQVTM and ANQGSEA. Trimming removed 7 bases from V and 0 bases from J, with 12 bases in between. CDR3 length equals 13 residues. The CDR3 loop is CSAGGGNQETQYF. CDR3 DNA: TGCAGCGCCGGGGGCGGGAACCAAGAGACCCAGTACTTC.

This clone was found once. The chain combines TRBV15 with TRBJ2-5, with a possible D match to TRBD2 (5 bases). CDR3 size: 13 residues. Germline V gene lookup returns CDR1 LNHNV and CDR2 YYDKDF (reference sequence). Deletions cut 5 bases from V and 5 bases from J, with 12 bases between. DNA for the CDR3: TGTGCCACCAGCCAGTTTGGAGGCGAGACCCAGTACTTC. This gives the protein CATSQFGGETQYF.

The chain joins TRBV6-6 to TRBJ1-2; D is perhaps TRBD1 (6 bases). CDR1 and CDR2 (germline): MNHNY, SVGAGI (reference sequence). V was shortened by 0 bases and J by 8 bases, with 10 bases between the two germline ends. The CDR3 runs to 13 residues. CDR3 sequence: CASSYSAGDGYTF. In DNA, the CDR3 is TGTGCCAGCAGTTACTCGGCAGGGGACGGCTACACCTTC.

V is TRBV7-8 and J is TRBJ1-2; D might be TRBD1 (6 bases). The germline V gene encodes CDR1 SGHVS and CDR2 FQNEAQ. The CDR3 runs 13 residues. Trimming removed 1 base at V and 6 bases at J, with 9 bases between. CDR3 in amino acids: CASSLVRGHGYTF. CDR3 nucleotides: TGTGCCAGCAGCTTAGTCAGGGGCCATGGCTACACCTTC.

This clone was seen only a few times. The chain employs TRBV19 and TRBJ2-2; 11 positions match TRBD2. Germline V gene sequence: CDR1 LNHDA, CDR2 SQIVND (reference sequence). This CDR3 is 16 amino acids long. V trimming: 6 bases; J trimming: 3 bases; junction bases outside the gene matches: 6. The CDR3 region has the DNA TGTGCCAGTAGACAAGGACTAGCGGGTGACACCGGGGAGCTGTTTTTT. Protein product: CASRQGLAGDTGELFF.